Presented here are 2 T cell receptor beta chains from one specimen sequenced in a study of T cell repertoires in cytomegalovirus infection. MiXCR, run by TCRdb on the reads, gives a single entry per CDR3 protein. In the table there are 250,000 or so distinct CDR3 sequences, roughly 10% of which are singletons. The sequenced material came from PBMCs. These receptors were collected from a human donor in good health (CMV status not recorded). Some clones in this sample may be carry-over from other donors' samples.

This clonotype was detected many times. The DNA of the CDR3 is TGTGCCAGCAGCCTAGAAGGATCTTTCAATGAGCAGTTCTTC. Protein sequence: CASSLEGSFNEQFF. The chain links TRBV7-3 to TRBJ2-1; no reliable D call. Trimming cost V 5 bases and J 6 bases, with 14 bases left between them. Germline V gives CDR1 SGHTA, CDR2 FQGTGA. This CDR3 has 14 residues.

This clonotype has at least ten counts. The rearrangement links TRBV20-1 to TRBJ1-2; perhaps TRBD1 as D (5 bases). The CDR3 is made up of 15 amino acids. Trimming removed 2 bases at V and 0 bases at J, with 13 bases between. Per germline, CDR1 DFQATT and CDR2 SNEGSKA (reference sequence). The DNA of the CDR3 is TGCAGTGCTAGACCGATACAGGTTTCTAACTATGGCTACACCTTC. It translates to CSARPIQVSNYGYTF.